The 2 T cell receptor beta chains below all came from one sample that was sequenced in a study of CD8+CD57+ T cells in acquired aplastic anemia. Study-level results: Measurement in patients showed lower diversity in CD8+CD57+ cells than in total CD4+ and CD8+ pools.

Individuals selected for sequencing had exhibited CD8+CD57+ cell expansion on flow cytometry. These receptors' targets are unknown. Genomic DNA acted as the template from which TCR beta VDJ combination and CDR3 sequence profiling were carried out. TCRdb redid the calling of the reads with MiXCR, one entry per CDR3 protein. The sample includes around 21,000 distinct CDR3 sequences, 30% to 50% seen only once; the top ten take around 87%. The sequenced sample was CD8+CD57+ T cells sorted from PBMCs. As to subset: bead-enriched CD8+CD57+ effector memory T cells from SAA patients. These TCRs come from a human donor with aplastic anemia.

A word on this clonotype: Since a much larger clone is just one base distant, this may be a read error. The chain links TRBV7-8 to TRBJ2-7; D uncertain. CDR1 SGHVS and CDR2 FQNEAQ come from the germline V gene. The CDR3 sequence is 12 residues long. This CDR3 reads CTSSLIGHEQYF. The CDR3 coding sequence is TGTACCAGCAGCTTAATCGGACACGAGCAGTACTTC.

The CDR3 DNA reads as TGTGCCAGCAGTGAAGCGGAGGCTAGCGGGGCCTACGAGCAGTACTTC. Protein: CASSEAEASGAYEQYF. V is TRBV6-1 and J is TRBJ2-7; TRBD2 matches at 9 bases. Germline V CDR1 and CDR2: MNHNS, SASEGT. The CDR3 has 16 amino acids. V trimming: 0 bases; J trimming: 2 bases; junction bases outside the gene matches: 5.